The 32 T cell receptor beta chains below come from one sample, sequenced in a study of graft-versus-host responses after intestinal transplantation. Their target antigens are unknown. The table came from immunoSEQ multiplex PCR; TCRdb's copy has only in-frame clones and leaves some out. The profile covers 35,000 to 50,000 clones, with about 95% appearing a single time and around 0.22% taken by the ten largest. Sequenced material: unstimulated CD8+ T cells sorted from spleen or lymph node cells, taken before transplant. The origin of the receptors is a human donor who was the organ donor for an intestinal transplant.

J is TRBJ2-5 and V is TRBV30; 7 bases fit TRBD1. CDR1 is GTSNPN, CDR2 SVGIG, per germline (reference sequence). The V gene end was trimmed by 0 bases and the J gene end by 1 base; junction bases not matched to a gene: 8. The CDR3 totals 16 residues. DNA for the CDR3: TGTGCCTGGAGTGTCAAGACAGGGCCCTTCCAAGAGACCCAGTACTTC. Its translation: CAWSVKTGPFQETQYF.

This chain joins TRBV5-3 and TRBJ2-7; D call uncertain. TRBV5-3 falls under the ORF class, with uncertain function. Trimming shortened V by 1 base and J by 4 bases, and 12 bases separated the two germline ends. There are 14 residues in the CDR3. CDR3 DNA sequence: TGTGCCAGAAGCTTGAGAGGTCTGGGTTACGAGCAGTACTTC. Protein: CARSLRGLGYEQYF.

V and J are TRBV5-5 and TRBJ2-6; D remains unclear. This CDR3 contains 14 residues. V lost 7 bases to trimming and J lost 5 bases, with 13 bases between them. Germline V gene sequence: CDR1 SGHKS, CDR2 YYEKEE (reference sequence). The CDR3 region is CASLAQSRANVLTF. DNA for the CDR3: TGTGCCAGCCTCGCACAAAGTCGGGCCAACGTCCTGACTTTC.

This clone was recorded only once. The V call is TRBV7-9, the J call TRBJ2-7; D uncertain. Trimming shortened V by 1 base and J by 7 bases, and 8 bases separated the two germline ends. Germline assignment: CDR1 SEHNR and CDR2 FQNEAQ (reference sequence). This CDR3 spans 12 amino acids. The CDR3 spells CASSLGPQEQYF. In DNA, the CDR3 is TGTGCCAGCAGCTTAGGCCCGCAAGAGCAGTACTTC.

V usage is TRBV9 and J usage is TRBJ2-5, with D possibly TRBD1 on 6 matching bases. The V gene lost 0 bases and the J gene lost 5 bases, with 20 bases spanning the gap. CDR1 and CDR2 from the germline V gene are SGDLS and YYNGEE. This CDR3 contains 17 residues. The CDR3 loop reads CASSVAGAVVTGETQYF. The CDR3 DNA sequence: TGTGCCAGCAGCGTAGCAGGGGCGGTCGTCACAGGGGAGACCCAGTACTTC.

V is TRBV11-2 and J is TRBJ2-3, with 9 bases aligning to TRBD2. Unmatched junction bases numbered 1, after V lost 1 base and J lost 2 bases. In germline, CDR1 is SGHAT, CDR2 FQNNGV. The CDR3 length is 15 residues. CDR3 sequence reads: CASSLGGGATDTQYF. The CDR3 DNA reads as TGTGCCAGCAGCTTAGGCGGGGGGGCCACAGATACGCAGTATTTT.

The chain is built from TRBV2 and TRBJ2-1; 7 nucleotides match TRBD1. This CDR3 is 15 amino acids long. Germline V gene sequence: CDR1 SNHLY, CDR2 FYNNEI. V trimming: 11 bases; J trimming: 1 base; junction bases outside the gene matches: 11. The CDR3 DNA is TGTGCCGCCAGCCCCGGACAGGTTTCCTACAATGAGCAGTTCTTC. Translation gives CAASPGQVSYNEQFF.

The chain combines TRBV5-5 with TRBJ2-1; D gene unclear. The CDR3 extends over 15 amino acids. The V gene's germline CDR1 is SGHKS and CDR2 YYEKEE (reference sequence). The V gene lost 4 bases and the J gene lost 2 bases, with 13 bases spanning the gap. The CDR3 sequence: CASSPSEWPYNEQFF. The CDR3 coding sequence is TGTGCCAGCAGCCCATCCGAATGGCCCTACAATGAGCAGTTCTTC. Full variable domain (outside the CDR3, taken from reference TRBV5-5 and TRBJ2-1): DAGVTQSPTHLIKTRGQQVTLRCSPISGHKSVSWYQQVLGQGPQFIFQYYEKEERGRGNFPDRFSARQFPNYSSELNVNALLLGDSALYLCASSPSEWPYNEQFFGPGTRLTVL.

The rearrangement joins TRBV5-1 to TRBJ2-7; TRBD2 agrees at 9 bases. In germline, CDR1 is SGHRS, CDR2 YFSETQ. V dropped 0 bases and J dropped 3; count of bases not matched to a gene: 7. CDR3 size: 16 residues. The CDR3 here is CASSLGPAGGVYEQYF. In DNA form, the CDR3 reads TGCGCCAGCAGCTTGGGGCCAGCGGGGGGAGTCTACGAGCAGTACTTC. The variable domain in full, with the rest retrieved from reference TRBV5-1 and TRBJ2-7, is KAGVTQTPRYLIKTRGQQVTLSCSPISGHRSVSWYQQTPGQGLQFLFEYFSETQRNKGNFPGRFSGRQFSNSRSEMNVSTLELGDSALYLCASSLGPAGGVYEQYFGPGTRLTVT.

This clone was detected once. V usage is TRBV5-4 and J usage is TRBJ2-7; the D gene is possibly TRBD1 (5 bases). The CDR3 length is 17 residues. The germline V gene encodes CDR1 SGHNT and CDR2 YYREEE (reference sequence). V lost 3 bases and J 0 bases, leaving 19 bases between the germline ends. CDR3 sequence reads: CASSSGHPAGGSYEQYF. The CDR3 DNA reads as TGTGCCAGCAGCTCAGGACACCCTGCAGGTGGCTCCTACGAGCAGTACTTC.

The chain recombines TRBV29-1 with TRBJ1-1; D is ambiguous. Trimming removed 1 base from V and 8 bases from J, with 8 bases in between. CDR3 length equals 11 residues. Germline lookup yields CDR1 SQVTM and CDR2 ANQGSEA. The DNA of the CDR3 is TGCAGCGTTGAAGCAGTGACGGAAGCTTTCTTT. Its translation is CSVEAVTEAFF.

In this sample, this clone turned up once. A junction boundary mismatches the germline segment, possibly from a read error. The V and J genes are TRBV19 and TRBJ1-1; tentative D call: TRBD1 (5 bases). Looked up from germline, CDR1 is LNHDA and CDR2 is SQIVND (reference sequence). The CDR3 runs 12 residues. The CDR3 DNA sequence: TGTGCCAGTAGTCTGGGGGGTCGTCTTGTTATCTTT. Amino acid sequence: CASSLGGRLVIF.

The chain uses TRBV6-5 and TRBJ1-4; TRBD1 is a possible D gene (6 bases). The V gene lost 1 base and the J gene lost 7 bases, with 10 bases spanning the gap. This CDR3 spans 14 amino acids. The germline gives CDR1 MNHEY, CDR2 SVGAGI. In DNA, the CDR3 is TGTGCCAGCAGTTACTTGGGGGCGCGTGAAAAACTGTTTTTT. It codes for CASSYLGAREKLFF.

J is TRBJ2-5 and V is TRBV6-5; no clear D gene. Trimming removed 0 bases at V and 5 bases at J, with 10 bases between. CDR3 length equals 14 residues. Germline-derived CDR1 and CDR2 are MNHEY and SVGAGI. The CDR3 region has the DNA TGTGCCAGCAGTTACTCGATCGTAGAGGAGACCCAGTACTTC. Translation gives CASSYSIVEETQYF.

This chain connects TRBV5-6 to TRBJ1-1, with D unclear. Germline V gene sequence: CDR1 SGHDT, CDR2 YYEEEE. CDR3 length: 16 amino acids. With 1 base removed from V and 0 bases from J, the gap between germline ends came to 13 bases. DNA of the CDR3: TGTGCCAGCAGCTTGTATTATCCGGGGTTGAACACTGAAGCTTTCTTT. Encoded protein: CASSLYYPGLNTEAFF.

The chain carries TRBV6-6 and TRBJ1-1, with a possible D match to TRBD1 (5 bases). V lost 2 bases and J lost 1, with 8 bases in between. The CDR3 has 14 amino acids. CDR1 is MNHNY and CDR2 is SVGAGI in the germline V gene (reference sequence). The CDR3 region has the DNA TGTGCCAGCAGTTACCGGGGGGAGAACACTGAAGCTTTCTTT. This encodes CASSYRGENTEAFF.

The gene calls are TRBV11-2 and TRBJ2-7, with D possibly matching TRBD1 (6 bases). The CDR3 runs to 16 residues. Trimming stripped 0 bases from V and 2 bases from J, with 14 bases between. Germline-derived CDR1 and CDR2 are SGHAT and FQNNGV. CDR3 loop: CASSLEGQSTAYEQYF. Here the CDR3 DNA reads TGTGCCAGCAGCTTAGAGGGACAATCAACAGCCTACGAGCAGTACTTC.

The chain carries TRBV4-1 and TRBJ2-7; 12 nucleotides line up with TRBD2. Trimming cost V 1 base and J 4 bases; bases outside gene matches: 5. Per the germline V gene, CDR1 is MGHRA and CDR2 is YSYEKL. The CDR3 spans 16 residues. The DNA for the CDR3 is TGCGCCAGCAGCCAAGCTCCCGGACTAGCGGGGTACGAGCAGTACTTC. Translation gives CASSQAPGLAGYEQYF.

On this clone: One end of the junction fails to match germline, which may point to a read error. The genes are TRBV30 and TRBJ2-7; 7 nucleotides agree with TRBD1. The CDR3 runs to 14 residues. Germline assignment: CDR1 GTSNPN and CDR2 SVGIG (reference sequence). As DNA, the CDR3 is TGTGCCCGGAGTGTACAGGGGACGGCCTACGAGCAGTACTTC. Protein: CARSVQGTAYEQYF. Filled out from reference TRBV30 and TRBJ2-7, the complete variable domain reads SQTIHQWPATLVQPVGSPLSLECTVEGTSNPNLYWYRQAAGRGLQLLFYSVGIGQISSEVPQNLSASRPQDRQFILSSKKLLLSDSGFYLCARSVQGTAYEQYFGPGTRLTVT.

The V call is TRBV5-6, the J call TRBJ2-7; D uncertain. This CDR3 spans 15 amino acids. V dropped 4 bases and J dropped 0 bases, with 14 bases sitting between them. Germline lookup yields CDR1 SGHDT and CDR2 YYEEEE. CDR3 in DNA: TGTGCCAGCAGCCTCCGGATCCAAACCTCCTACGAGCAGTACTTC. Encoded protein: CASSLRIQTSYEQYF.

The rearrangement uses TRBV4-3 and TRBJ2-1, with D unresolved. Germline CDR1 LGHNA, CDR2 YSLEER. This CDR3 contains 14 residues. V lost 1 base, J lost 15 bases, and 19 bases lay in between. This CDR3 reads CASSQVQTWPRRFF. The CDR3 DNA is TGCGCCAGCAGCCAAGTGCAAACGTGGCCGAGGAGGTTCTTC.

The gene calls are TRBV4-1 and TRBJ2-7; the D is unclear. The ends were cut back, 1 base at V and 3 bases at J, with 7 bases in the middle. The CDR3 sequence is 13 residues long. Germline V gene sequence: CDR1 MGHRA, CDR2 YSYEKL. In DNA form, the CDR3 reads TGCGCCAGCAGCCAAGGACCGTTCTACGAGCAGTACTTC. Its protein is CASSQGPFYEQYF.

CDR3 DNA sequence: TGTGCCTGGATAATCCCGGGACAGGGGGCCAACGAGCAGTACTTC. Protein sequence: CAWIIPGQGANEQYF. The J gene is TRBJ2-7, the V gene TRBV30, with TRBD1 matching over 12 bases. This CDR3 is 15 amino acids long. V was pared by 4 bases and J by 5 bases, with 9 bases of the junction left unmatched. CDR1 is GTSNPN, CDR2 SVGIG, per germline (reference sequence).

This sequence joins TRBV5-6 and TRBJ2-7, with D possibly TRBD1 on 7 matching bases. The CDR3 covers 14 residues. Deletions cut 0 bases from V and 3 bases from J, with 10 bases between. Germline assignment: CDR1 SGHDT and CDR2 YYEEEE. The CDR3 DNA reads TGTGCCAGCAGCTTGGCAGGGGGACTCTACGAGCAGTACTTC. It codes for CASSLAGGLYEQYF. Full variable domain (remainder filled in from reference TRBV5-6 and TRBJ2-7): DAGVTQSPTHLIKTRGQQVTLRCSPKSGHDTVSWYQQALGQGPQFIFQYYEEEERQRGNFPDRFSGHQFPNYSSELNVNALLLGDSALYLCASSLAGGLYEQYFGPGTRLTVT.

This chain links TRBV20-1 with TRBJ1-1, with D uncertain. The CDR3 consists of 11 residues. Germline CDR1 reads DFQATT; CDR2 reads SNEGSKA (reference sequence). Trimming cost V 3 bases and J 4 bases, with 6 bases left between them. CDR3 sequence reads: CSASGVTEAFF. As DNA, the CDR3 is TGCAGTGCTAGTGGGGTCACTGAAGCTTTCTTT.

The chain uses TRBV29-1 and TRBJ2-7; 9 bases are shared with TRBD1. CDR3 length: 14 residues. Trimming cost V 2 bases and J 5 bases; bases outside gene matches: 7. Looked up from germline, CDR1 is SQVTM and CDR2 is ANQGSEA. For the CDR3, the DNA is TGCAGCGTTGAAACTTTGACAGGGGGGGACGAGCAGTACTTC. The encoded protein is CSVETLTGGDEQYF.

The chain is built from TRBV5-1 and TRBJ2-1; TRBD1 matches at 11 bases. The CDR3 runs 14 residues. Germline values: CDR1 SGHRS, CDR2 YFSETQ. Germline trimming cut 5 bases from V and 6 bases from J; bases unmatched to any gene: 4. Here the CDR3 DNA reads TGCGCCAGCAGGCCGGGACAGGGGGTCAATGAGCAGTTCTTC. The encoded protein is CASRPGQGVNEQFF.

The rearrangement uses TRBV6-5 and TRBJ1-1, with TRBD1 matching over 7 bases. CDR1 and CDR2 from the germline V gene are MNHEY and SVGAGI. The V gene end was trimmed by 0 bases and the J gene end by 4 bases; junction bases not matched to a gene: 5. The CDR3 consists of 15 residues. The CDR3 DNA is TGTGCCAGCAGTTACTCAGGGGACAGTCCCACTGAAGCTTTCTTT. Residues: CASSYSGDSPTEAFF.

This clone was detected only a few times. The V call is TRBV7-9, the J call TRBJ2-1; maybe TRBD2 (5 bases). The germline V and J ends were trimmed by 5 bases and 3 bases, with 5 bases remaining between them. Germline-derived CDR1 and CDR2 are SEHNR and FQNEAQ (reference sequence). CDR3 length equals 12 residues. CDR3 in DNA: TGTGCCAGCAGCACTAGCTACAATGAGCAGTTCTTC. It specifies CASSTSYNEQFF.

The V and J genes are TRBV2 and TRBJ1-1; TRBD1 is a possible D gene (5 bases). This CDR3 is built from 13 residues. Trimming removed 7 bases at V and 1 base at J, with 10 bases between. The germline V gene encodes CDR1 SNHLY and CDR2 FYNNEI. The CDR3 sequence is CASTMGGNTEAFF. The CDR3 nucleotides read TGTGCCAGCACGATGGGGGGGAACACTGAAGCTTTCTTT.

The V and J genes are TRBV28 and TRBJ1-1, with D maybe TRBD1 (6 bases). Trimming pared 11 bases from V and 1 base from J, leaving 14 bases between. The CDR3 length is 13 residues. From germline, CDR1 is MDHEN and CDR2 SYDVKM. DNA of the CDR3: TGTGCCGGTCTATCCAGGGGGAACACTGAAGCTTTCTTT. It specifies CAGLSRGNTEAFF.

A note on this clone: Within the sample, other DNA sequences also encode this same CDR3. The J gene is TRBJ1-2, the V gene TRBV6-5; D remains unclear. The V end was cut by 7 bases, the J end by 0 bases, with 15 bases between. Germline V gives CDR1 MNHEY, CDR2 SVGAGI. The CDR3 extends over 15 amino acids. Written as DNA, the CDR3 is TGTGCCAGCACCCCAGTCCCGGGGTCTAACTATGGCTACACCTTC. It specifies CASTPVPGSNYGYTF.